This T cell receptor (beta chain) is drawn from a study of blood T cell repertoires in COVID-19 (dated by TCRdb to between 2020 and 2021). Describing the broader study: Samples covering the acute and convalescent phases of COVID-19 were provided by collaborators in the United States, Italy and Spain. The prospective study material was composed of cDNA or gDNA derived from T cells, B-cell-depleted T cells, or PBMCs. The dataset comprised deeply sampled blood TCRbeta repertoires from subjects exposed to, actively infected with, or recovered from COVID-19. The repertoires were released in a freely available public database intended as a resource for research on the immune response to SARS-CoV-2. Samples came from the ongoing ImmuneRACE study (first 160 participants) plus 1,254 subjects from 6 global collaborators. A de-identified subject ID, COVID-19 status, age in years and sex were almost always included in the sample metadata. Where HLA class I and class II types were available, the types were taken from metadata supplied by the sample provider, not from assay-based typing.

With respect to this clone: Its antigen specificity is not known. No per-base quality is available; no much larger clone lies one base away.

Collaborating institutions collected whole blood in K2EDTA tubes following their own protocols. Collaborator samples were shipped for TCRbeta analysis as frozen whole blood, isolated PBMCs, or DNA extracted from either sample type. Summary of the overall study and its limitations: Clinical and demographic metadata were provided uncurated, with the amount varying by source and participant.

The cysteine opens and the phenylalanine closes a CDR3 of 14 amino acids. The entry retains the CDR3 DNA only, 42 bases that are in frame from base 1. From V the trimming removes 6 bases and from J it removes 2 bases, while the gene matches leave 4 bases of the junction unaccounted for. CDR1 and CDR2 were assigned from the germline V gene as MNHEY and SVGAGI. TCRbeta CDR3 regions were amplified from genomic DNA using the immunoSEQ Assay, a bias-controlled multiplex PCR. As for the original processing: Nucleated cell counts per sample were estimated from amplification of reference gene primers within the assay. To quantify the absolute abundance of each unique TCRbeta CDR3 rearrangement, sequence reads were collapsed and filtered. For each sample, productive Simpson clonality was calculated as the square root of Simpson's diversity index over productive rearrangements. TCRdb limited this immuneACCESS table to in-frame rearrangements with V and J called. A share of clones is missing; checked studies link under half to unresolved V genes, and the rest is unexplained. V, J and clone size reflect that table, while D and trimming were determined from the DNA. The sample yields tens of thousands of clones; roughly four fifths were counted once. Roughly 6.4% of the sample is held by the ten biggest clonotypes.

The sequence is built from TRBV6-5 and TRBJ1-5, with 7 bases aligning to TRBD1. The TCR sequence derives from a human donor in a cohort sampled during active or convalescent COVID-19. Material: peripheral blood. The nucleotide sequence reads as follows: TGTGCCAGCAGCCTTCAGGGGGGCAATCAGCCCCAGCATTTT. It translates as CASSLQGGNQPQHF.